The clone carrying this T cell receptor beta chain was seen a single time. The antigen remains unidentified. This entry is derived from a study of T cell responses to AZD1222 COVID-19 vaccine. Study-level background: Pooling of second doses given at about 4 or about 12 weeks was done. General study results and limits: Receipt of two AZD1222 doses was followed by a rise in Spike-specific TCR breadth and depth. Baseline seropositivity characterized only a handful of AZD1222 recipients.

Data came from immunoSEQ multiplex PCR; TCRdb stores just in-frame clones and leaves some out. The repertoire has roughly 120,000 clones, roughly nine tenths of them found once; the top ten carry roughly 2.3%. CDR3 length equals 17 residues. Germline V gives CDR1 SGHVT, CDR2 SQSDAQ. The V and J ends lost 6 bases and 1 base, in that order; junction bases with no gene match: 12. This specimen consisted of peripheral blood, obtained on day 0 of AZD1222 vaccination. The TCR comes from an adult in good health. The chain employs TRBV7-4 and TRBJ1-5; 7 bases match TRBD1. The CDR3 nucleotides read TGTGCCAGCAGTCTTCCCCAGGGACAGACGAGCAATCAGCCCCAGCATTTT. Its protein is CASSLPQGQTSNQPQHF.